The 20 T cell receptor beta chains below all came from one sample that was sequenced in a study of blood T cells in healthy people across ages. Together with a sample-barcoded 5' primer, a J-beta primer mix was included in a second PCR lasting roughly 6 to 12 cycles. TCRdb independently ran MiXCR on the 5' RACE reads; one entry per CDR3 protein. The data contain over a million distinct CDR3 sequences, roughly 45% of them singletons. Sequencing input: blood. The receptors come from a woman aged 55-70 years in good health.

The chain has TRBV20-1 and TRBJ2-1, with 12 bases matching TRBD2. Germline V gene sequence: CDR1 DFQATT, CDR2 SNEGSKA (reference sequence). Unmatched junction bases numbered 12, after V lost 1 base and J lost 5 bases. The CDR3 has 18 amino acids. The CDR3 nucleotides read TGCAGTGCTAGAGGGGGGCTAGCGGGAGGGCCGAGGCACAATGAGCAGTTCTTC. Protein: CSARGGLAGGPRHNEQFF.

This clonotype has at least ten counts. V usage is TRBV7-2 and J usage is TRBJ2-1, with D perhaps TRBD2 (5 bases). The germline gives CDR1 SGHTA, CDR2 FQGNSA. This CDR3 region has 15 residues. V was cut by 2 bases and J by 5 bases, with 13 bases left in between. CDR3 coding DNA: TGTGCCAGCAGCTTATCCGGGATCGCGAACAATGAGCAGTTCTTC. It encodes CASSLSGIANNEQFF.

The chain joins TRBV3-1 to TRBJ2-2, with D unclear. The germline V and J ends were trimmed by 10 bases and 6 bases, with 0 bases remaining between them. The CDR3 consists of 8 residues. Germline CDR1 is LGHDT and CDR2 is YNNKEL (reference sequence). As DNA, the CDR3 is TGTGCCACCGGGGAGCTGTTTTTT. It is translated as CATGELFF.

Concerning this clonotype itself: A much larger clone lies a single base off, so this may be a read error. The chain links TRBV7-2 to TRBJ2-1; 7 bases fit TRBD2. The CDR3 is made up of 15 amino acids. Per germline, CDR1 SGHTA and CDR2 FQGNSA. The DNA of the CDR3 is TGTGCCAGCACCTTGACTAGCTCAACCTACAGTGAGCAGTTCTTC. This gives the protein CASTLTSSTYSEQFF.

J is TRBJ2-5 and V is TRBV5-1; 8 positions agree with TRBD2. This CDR3 has 15 amino acids. V was clipped by 5 bases and J by 2 bases; unmatched bases: 8. Germline-derived CDR1 and CDR2 are SGHRS and YFSETQ. CDR3: CASRLSGGQQETQYF. The DNA of the CDR3 is TGCGCCAGCAGGTTGAGCGGGGGCCAACAAGAGACCCAGTACTTC. Filled out from reference TRBV5-1 and TRBJ2-5, the complete variable domain reads KAGVTQTPRYLIKTRGQQVTLSCSPISGHRSVSWYQQTPGQGLQFLFEYFSETQRNKGNFPGRFSGRQFSNSRSEMNVSTLELGDSALYLCASRLSGGQQETQYFGPGTRLLVL.

V gene TRBV5-5 combines with J gene TRBJ2-7, with TRBD1 matching 8 bases. This CDR3 is built from 15 residues. Germline trimming cut 2 bases from V and 1 base from J; bases unmatched to any gene: 5. Germline V gene sequence: CDR1 SGHKS, CDR2 YYEKEE (reference sequence). The CDR3 coding sequence is TGTGCCAGCAGCTTCCGGACAGGGTTTTCCTACGAGCAGTACTTC. It specifies CASSFRTGFSYEQYF.

Note on this clonotype: A read error may be the cause here, since a much bigger clone is one base away. The genes are TRBV10-3 and TRBJ2-6; tentative D call: TRBD1 (5 bases). The germline V gene has CDR1 ENHRY and CDR2 SYGVKD. This CDR3 is built from 18 residues. V was clipped by 6 bases and J by 2 bases, with 20 bases between them. The CDR3 here is CAISTKTVWSAGANVLTF. CDR3 nucleotide sequence: TGTGCCATCAGCACCAAGACAGTTTGGAGCGCTGGGGCCAACGTCCTGACTTTC.

The chain recombines TRBV5-1 with TRBJ1-6; 9 bases fit TRBD1. The CDR3 totals 15 residues. Germline CDR1 and CDR2: SGHRS and YFSETQ. The V and J ends lost 3 bases and 7 bases, in that order; junction bases with no gene match: 5. In nucleotides, the CDR3 is TGCGCCAGCAGCTCATCCGGGACAGGGAATTCACCCCTCCACTTT. Translation gives CASSSSGTGNSPLHF.

This clonotype turned up a few times. The rearrangement links TRBV12-3 or TRBV12-4 to TRBJ1-1; tentative D call: TRBD1 (5 bases). Between the trimmed V and J ends, which lost 3 bases and 5 bases, there was a span of 10 bases. The CDR3 totals 13 residues. The CDR3 DNA is TGTGCCAGCAGTTTTGGGGGGAGTACTGAAGCTTTCTTT. It codes for CASSFGGSTEAFF.

The chain carries TRBV5-1 and TRBJ2-5, with 8 bases that match TRBD2. Trimming cost V 4 bases and J 4 bases; bases outside gene matches: 6. Looked up from germline, CDR1 is SGHRS and CDR2 is YFSETQ. This CDR3 is built from 14 residues. The CDR3 DNA is TGCGCCAGCAGCCTTAGCGGGGCAGGAGAGACCCAGTACTTC. Translating gives CASSLSGAGETQYF.

This clonotype was seen many times. This chain links TRBV27 with TRBJ2-7, with D perhaps being TRBD1 or TRBD2 (6 bases each). Looked up from germline, CDR1 is MNHEY and CDR2 is SMNVEV (reference sequence). V lost 3 bases and J 2 bases, leaving 8 bases between the germline ends. The CDR3 sequence is 13 residues long. CDR3 DNA: TGTGCCAGCAGTTTTAGGGGGGCCTACGAGCAGTACTTC. The encoded protein is CASSFRGAYEQYF.

The chain joins TRBV5-1 to TRBJ2-3, with 8 bases fitting TRBD2. With 2 bases clipped from V and 0 bases from J, the junction kept 5 bases outside the gene matches. Germline-derived CDR1 and CDR2 are SGHRS and YFSETQ. The CDR3 runs 16 residues. Here the CDR3 reads CASSFTGTRSTDTQYF. DNA of the CDR3: TGCGCCAGCAGCTTCACCGGGACTAGAAGCACAGATACGCAGTATTTT.

This clonotype turned up a few times. The rearrangement joins TRBV20-1 to TRBJ2-1; D remains ambiguous. Germline CDR1 DFQATT, CDR2 SNEGSKA (reference sequence). The CDR3 runs 15 residues. Trimming left V 5 bases short and J 0 bases short, with 14 bases between. The CDR3 DNA sequence: TGCAGTGCTGAGAGAGCTGACGGCTCCTACAATGAGCAGTTCTTC. Its protein is CSAERADGSYNEQFF.

CDR3: CASSPRDRGLSYNEQFF. In DNA, the CDR3 is TGCGCCAGCAGCCCCCGGGACAGGGGGCTGTCCTACAATGAGCAGTTCTTC. V usage is TRBV5-1 and J usage is TRBJ2-1; 12 bases line up with TRBD1. This CDR3 is built from 17 residues. The V and J ends lost 4 bases and 1 base, in that order; junction bases with no gene match: 6. Germline CDR1 SGHRS, CDR2 YFSETQ. Together with reference TRBV5-1 and TRBJ2-1, the CDR3 gives the full variable domain: KAGVTQTPRYLIKTRGQQVTLSCSPISGHRSVSWYQQTPGQGLQFLFEYFSETQRNKGNFPGRFSGRQFSNSRSEMNVSTLELGDSALYLCASSPRDRGLSYNEQFFGPGTRLTVL.

The table lists this clonotype with a few counts. The rearrangement links TRBV7-9 to TRBJ2-5; 8 nucleotides match TRBD1. The trim removed 5 bases at V and 3 bases at J, leaving 2 bases unmatched. Germline CDR1 reads SEHNR; CDR2 reads FQNEAQ (reference sequence). The CDR3 has 13 amino acids. The CDR3 DNA sequence: TGTGCCAGCAGCCAGACAGGGGAAGAGACCCAGTACTTC. Encoded protein: CASSQTGEETQYF.

The V gene is TRBV27, the J gene TRBJ1-2; 11 bases align to TRBD1. Germline-derived CDR1 and CDR2 are MNHEY and SMNVEV (reference sequence). The CDR3 is 14 amino acids. Losses at the gene ends were 6 bases for V and 7 bases for J; bases not matched to a gene: 7. The CDR3 DNA reads as TGTGCCAGCAGCAGAGGACAGGGGGCTTGTGGCTACACCTTC. This sequence encodes CASSRGQGACGYTF.

The chain is built from TRBV20-1 and TRBJ2-4, with TRBD2 matching 14 bases. Germline lookup yields CDR1 DFQATT and CDR2 SNEGSKA (reference sequence). J was trimmed by 3 bases and V by 3 bases; bases with no gene match: 7. The CDR3 consists of 17 residues. The CDR3 spells CSARGLAGEGVKNIQYF. CDR3 sequence (DNA): TGCAGTGCTAGGGGACTAGCGGGAGAGGGGGTCAAAAACATTCAGTACTTC.

In this sample, this clonotype turned up a few times. The chain is built from TRBV25-1 and TRBJ1-2; D may be TRBD1 (5 bases). V lost 6 bases to trimming and J lost 6 bases, with 14 bases between them. CDR3 size: 13 residues. Germline V gene sequence: CDR1 MGHDK, CDR2 SYGVNS. The CDR3 DNA follows: TGTGCCAGCAGCCCCGCAGGGAGGGATGGCTACACCTTC. Translated, it gives CASSPAGRDGYTF.

This rearrangement joins TRBV28 to TRBJ2-1; 8 bases match TRBD2. The CDR3 contains 16 residues. V lost 2 bases, J lost 4 bases, and 7 bases stayed unmatched. CDR1 is MDHEN, CDR2 SYDVKM, per germline. The CDR3 spells CASSLMRGAPYNEQFF. The CDR3 nucleotides are TGTGCCAGCAGTTTAATGCGGGGGGCCCCTTACAATGAGCAGTTCTTC.

The chain employs TRBV11-2 and TRBJ2-1; 11 positions agree with TRBD2. CDR3 length: 17 residues. Trimming at V came to 3 bases and at J to 8 bases, leaving 12 bases not matched to a gene. Germline lookup yields CDR1 SGHAT and CDR2 FQNNGV. CDR3: CASSFRLAGLPRDEQFF. The CDR3 nucleotides read TGTGCCAGCAGCTTCCGACTAGCGGGACTACCCAGGGATGAGCAGTTCTTC. Full variable domain (outside the CDR3, taken from reference TRBV11-2 and TRBJ2-1): EAGVAQSPRYKIIEKRQSVAFWCNPISGHATLYWYQQILGQGPKLLIQFQNNGVVDDSQLPKDRFSAERLKGVDSTLKIQPAKLEDSAVYLCASSFRLAGLPRDEQFFGPGTRLTVL.